A single sample is the source of the 14 T cell receptor beta chains below, sequenced in a study of blood T cell repertoires in COVID-19. Using immunoSEQ multiplex PCR, the repertoire was profiled, and TCRdb retains in-frame clones only, with some absent. The sample includes under 250,000 clones, approximately 85% of them seen just once. Sequenced sample: peripheral blood. Receptor source: a woman aged 70-85 years with acute or convalescent COVID-19.

The chain has TRBV5-1 and TRBJ2-7; TRBD2 matches at 10 bases. CDR3 length: 16 residues. With 4 bases clipped from V and 2 bases from J, the junction kept 9 bases outside the gene matches. Germline CDR1 reads SGHRS; CDR2 reads YFSETQ. The CDR3 region has the DNA TGCGCCAGCAGCGGGACCGTTGGACTAGCGGCCTACGAGCAGTACTTC. It specifies CASSGTVGLAAYEQYF.

This chain joins TRBV4-1 and TRBJ1-5; D possibly corresponds to TRBD1 (5 bases). Germline V gives CDR1 MGHRA, CDR2 YSYEKL. The CDR3 has 17 amino acids. The V end was cut by 1 base, the J end by 3 bases, with 16 bases between. The CDR3 DNA is TGCGCCAGCAGCCAAGTTGGGGCCAGGGCCTTCAATCAGCCCCAGCATTTT. Translating gives CASSQVGARAFNQPQHF.

This clone was detected once. The V gene is TRBV6-5, the J gene TRBJ2-7; weak D call: TRBD1 (5 bases). The CDR3 has 14 residues. The V gene lost 6 bases and the J gene lost 2 bases, with 14 bases spanning the gap. Germline V CDR1 and CDR2: MNHEY, SVGAGI. The CDR3 DNA is TGTGCCAGCAGGAAAGACAGAAATACCTACGAGCAGTACTTC. Its protein is CASRKDRNTYEQYF.

V and J are TRBV6-5 and TRBJ1-6; 8 bases fit TRBD1. The germline CDR1 and CDR2 sequences are MNHEY and SVGAGI. V was pared by 8 bases and J by 9 bases, with 9 bases of the junction left unmatched. This CDR3 spans 14 amino acids. The CDR3 DNA sequence: TGTGCCAGCCGTACCCGGGACAGGATTTCACCCCTCCACTTT. Translation: CASRTRDRISPLHF.

This rearrangement joins TRBV27 to TRBJ1-1; a weak D match, TRBD1 (5 bases). This CDR3 is built from 14 residues. Germline V CDR1 and CDR2: MNHEY, SMNVEV (reference sequence). Trimming left V 5 bases short and J 1 base short, with 11 bases between. DNA of the CDR3: TGTGCCAGCAGTCTCTCTGGACAGAACACTGAAGCTTTCTTT. Its translation: CASSLSGQNTEAFF.

The chain joins TRBV6-5 to TRBJ1-3; possibly TRBD1 for D (5 bases). Germline V lookup: CDR1 MNHEY, CDR2 SVGAGI. This CDR3 has 13 amino acids. V gave up 0 bases and J gave up 8 bases, with 8 bases separating them. CDR3 protein: CASSYSGGHTIYF. The CDR3 bases are TGTGCCAGCAGTTACTCCGGGGGACACACCATATATTTT.

The V gene is TRBV30, the J gene TRBJ2-2; D may be TRBD1 (6 bases). V was cut by 5 bases and J by 3 bases, with 16 bases left in between. Germline CDR1 and CDR2: GTSNPN and SVGIG (reference sequence). The length of the CDR3 is 15 residues. The chain's CDR3 is CAWWGQNQYTGELFF. DNA for the CDR3: TGTGCCTGGTGGGGGCAGAACCAGTACACCGGGGAGCTGTTTTTT.

DNA for the CDR3: TGTGCCAGCAGCTATCGGTTCAACGCAGATACGCAGTATTTT. This codes for CASSYRFNADTQYF. This chain joins TRBV5-8 and TRBJ2-3; no firm D call. The CDR3 covers 14 residues. Germline CDR1 is SGHTS and CDR2 is YDEGEE. Trimming cost V 3 bases and J 4 bases, with 12 bases left between them.

The J gene is TRBJ1-3, the V gene TRBV9; 7 bases map to TRBD1. This CDR3 comprises 15 residues. From germline, CDR1 is SGDLS and CDR2 YYNGEE. V dropped 0 bases and J dropped 2; count of bases not matched to a gene: 2. The CDR3 DNA reads as TGTGCCAGCAGCGTAGGTGACAGGGCTGGAAACACCATATATTTT. Its protein is CASSVGDRAGNTIYF. The variable domain in full, completed from reference TRBV9 and TRBJ1-3, reads DSGVTQTPKHLITATGQRVTLRCSPRSGDLSVYWYQQSLDQGLQFLIQYYNGEERAKGNILERFSAQQFPDLHSELNLSSLELGDSALYFCASSVGDRAGNTIYFGEGSWLTVV.

The chain recombines TRBV10-3 with TRBJ2-1; 9 bases match TRBD1. Per the germline V gene, CDR1 is ENHRY and CDR2 is SYGVKD. This CDR3 comprises 15 residues. With 6 bases clipped from V and 4 bases from J, the junction kept 7 bases outside the gene matches. CDR3 sequence reads: CAIRGTGYRYNEQFF. In DNA, the CDR3 is TGTGCCATCAGAGGGACAGGGTATAGGTACAATGAGCAGTTCTTC.

This chain connects TRBV29-1 to TRBJ1-1; 7 nucleotides align to TRBD1. J was trimmed by 0 bases and V by 5 bases; bases with no gene match: 3. Germline V gene data show CDR1 as SQVTM and CDR2 as ANQGSEA. CDR3 length: 13 residues. CDR3 in DNA: TGCAGCGTTTGGGACAGAATGAACACTGAAGCTTTCTTT. As protein: CSVWDRMNTEAFF.

The chain links TRBV10-1 to TRBJ2-1, with a weak D call TRBD2 (6 bases). CDR1 and CDR2 from the germline V gene are WNHNN and SYGVQD (reference sequence). The CDR3 loop spans 16 amino acids. V lost 4 bases, J lost 2 bases, and 15 bases lay in between. The CDR3 loop reads CASSGGSGYAYNEQFF. Written as DNA, the CDR3 is TGCGCCAGCAGTGGGGGAAGCGGGTACGCCTACAATGAGCAGTTCTTC.

This sequence joins TRBV19 and TRBJ2-2; weak D call: TRBD1 (6 bases). Germline CDR1 LNHDA, CDR2 SQIVND (reference sequence). CDR3 length: 15 amino acids. V dropped 5 bases and J dropped 4 bases, with 14 bases sitting between them. The CDR3: CASSPRDTFTGELFF. The CDR3 DNA sequence: TGTGCCAGTAGTCCCCGGGACACGTTCACCGGGGAGCTGTTTTTT.

The V and J genes are TRBV7-8 and TRBJ2-3; D ambiguous. Germline V gene data show CDR1 as SGHVS and CDR2 as FQNEAQ. The CDR3 is made up of 13 amino acids. Trimming stripped 1 base from V and 1 base from J, with 3 bases between. As DNA, the CDR3 is TGTGCCAGCAGCTTAGGAGGCACAGATACGCAGTATTTT. It specifies CASSLGGTDTQYF.